These 13 T cell receptor beta chains came from one sample sequenced in a study of blood T cell repertoires in COVID-19. The repertoire was sequenced with immunoSEQ multiplex PCR; TCRdb's copy has only in-frame clones and lacks some. The sample yields about 240,000 clones, about 80% seen once. The sample was peripheral blood. The receptor set was obtained from a woman older than 75 with acute or convalescent COVID-19.

This rearrangement joins TRBV5-4 to TRBJ1-3, with D perhaps matching TRBD1 (6 bases). The CDR3 extends over 16 amino acids. V was cut by 3 bases and J by 0 bases, with 13 bases left in between. The germline CDR1 and CDR2 sequences are SGHNT and YYREEE (reference sequence). Here the CDR3 DNA reads TGTGCCAGCAGCTCATCAGGGGCTCGCTCTGGAAACACCATATATTTT. Protein: CASSSSGARSGNTIYF.

V gene TRBV5-1 combines with J gene TRBJ2-7; 8 nucleotides line up with TRBD1. The CDR3 length is 17 residues. CDR1 is SGHRS, CDR2 YFSETQ, per germline. V was pared by 5 bases and J by 7 bases, with 20 bases of the junction left unmatched. The CDR3 region is CASSGIPSGTGSEEQYF. The CDR3 DNA sequence: TGCGCCAGCAGTGGTATTCCCTCTGGGACAGGTTCTGAAGAGCAGTACTTC.

This clone has just one count. This chain links TRBV19 with TRBJ2-2, with D possibly matching TRBD2 (5 bases). V lost 2 bases to trimming and J lost 8 bases, with 15 bases between them. The germline gives CDR1 LNHDA, CDR2 SQIVND (reference sequence). The CDR3 length is 15 residues. The CDR3 here is CASSIRTSEGGELFF. In DNA form, the CDR3 reads TGTGCCAGTAGTATAAGGACTTCCGAGGGAGGGGAGCTGTTTTTT.

The chain carries TRBV5-1 and TRBJ1-6, with 8 bases aligning to TRBD1. J was trimmed by 3 bases and V by 3 bases; bases with no gene match: 2. This CDR3 is 15 amino acids long. CDR1 is SGHRS, CDR2 YFSETQ, per germline. The CDR3, as DNA: TGCGCCAGCAGCTCGACAGGGGACTATAATTCACCCCTCCACTTT. This translates into CASSSTGDYNSPLHF.

CDR3 amino acids: CASSFQEGRNTEAFF. The DNA for the CDR3 is TGCGCCAGCAGCTTCCAGGAGGGGAGAAACACTGAAGCTTTCTTT. The chain combines TRBV5-1 with TRBJ1-1; tentative D call: TRBD1 (5 bases). The length of the CDR3 is 15 residues. The V gene lost 2 bases and the J gene lost 2 bases, with 13 bases spanning the gap. The germline CDR1 and CDR2 sequences are SGHRS and YFSETQ.

The chain has TRBV14 and TRBJ2-1; D unclear. Trimming shortened V by 1 base and J by 9 bases, and 10 bases separated the two germline ends. Looked up from germline, CDR1 is SGHDN and CDR2 is FVKESK. The CDR3 has 13 amino acids. CDR3 coding DNA: TGTGCCAGCAGCCAAGTACGGTCCGGTGAGCAGTTCTTC. This sequence encodes CASSQVRSGEQFF.

This sequence joins TRBV6-5 and TRBJ2-7; 10 nucleotides agree with TRBD1. This CDR3 contains 15 residues. The V gene's germline CDR1 is MNHEY and CDR2 SVGAGI. After removal of 0 bases from V and 1 base from J, the junction contained 0 bases not matched to a gene. CDR3 amino acids: CASSYSGQGSYEQYF. CDR3 DNA: TGTGCCAGCAGTTACTCGGGACAGGGGTCCTACGAGCAGTACTTC.

The chain carries TRBV5-4 and TRBJ1-2; 7 bases line up with TRBD1. Germline trimming cut 1 base from V and 8 bases from J; bases unmatched to any gene: 11. The germline V gene has CDR1 SGHNT and CDR2 YYREEE (reference sequence). There are 15 residues in the CDR3. CDR3 in DNA: TGTGCCAGCAGCTTGAGGACAAGGGACAGAGGAGGCTACACCTTC. As protein: CASSLRTRDRGGYTF.

The J gene is TRBJ1-1, the V gene TRBV7-3; D is uncertain. Per germline, CDR1 SGHTA and CDR2 FQGTGA. V shed 4 bases and J shed 8 bases, with 14 bases lying between them. CDR3 size: 13 residues. Here the CDR3 reads CASSSASGLEAFF. The CDR3 region has the DNA TGTGCCAGCAGCTCCGCCTCAGGTCTAGAAGCTTTCTTT.

The V call is TRBV2, the J call TRBJ2-3, with D perhaps matching TRBD2 (6 bases). The CDR3 loop spans 15 amino acids. Trimming shortened V by 5 bases and J by 1 base, and 13 bases separated the two germline ends. Germline-derived CDR1 and CDR2 are SNHLY and FYNNEI. The CDR3: CASSSPPSGTDTQYF. As DNA, the CDR3 is TGTGCCAGCAGTTCCCCCCCTAGCGGCACAGATACGCAGTATTTT.

The table lists this clone with a few counts. DNA for the CDR3: TGTGCCAGCAGTGATTGGGGGCCCTACGAGCAGTACTTC. Its protein product is CASSDWGPYEQYF. The V and J genes are TRBV6-1 and TRBJ2-7; the D gene is possibly TRBD1 (6 bases). Trimming removed 3 bases at V and 2 bases at J, with 8 bases between. CDR3 size: 13 residues. Germline V gene sequence: CDR1 MNHNS, CDR2 SASEGT.

The chain uses TRBV27 and TRBJ2-2, with 9 bases matching TRBD1. The V gene's germline CDR1 is MNHEY and CDR2 SMNVEV (reference sequence). The V and J ends lost 6 bases and 5 bases, in that order; junction bases with no gene match: 1. The length of the CDR3 is 13 residues. In DNA form, the CDR3 reads TGTGCCAGCAGGGGGACAGGGACCGGGGAGCTGTTTTTT. Its protein product is CASRGTGTGELFF.

Concerning this clone itself: Within the sample, other DNA sequences also encode this same CDR3. This rearrangement joins TRBV18 to TRBJ2-7; TRBD2 matches at 13 bases. The CDR3 contains 17 residues. J was trimmed by 0 bases and V by 6 bases; bases with no gene match: 8. CDR1 KGHSH and CDR2 LQKENI come from the germline V gene. This CDR3 reads CASSLTSGGPNSYEQYF. CDR3 nucleotides: TGTGCCAGCTCTCTGACTAGCGGGGGGCCGAACTCCTACGAGCAGTACTTC.